The entry below describes one T cell receptor (beta chain). The CDR3 totals 15 residues. V lost 3 bases and J 6 bases, leaving 15 bases between the germline ends. Looked up from germline, CDR1 is KGHSH and CDR2 is LQKENI. Using immunoSEQ multiplex PCR, the repertoire was profiled, and TCRdb retains in-frame clones only, with some absent. The sample carries just under 150,000 clones, about four fifths recorded once. The sample belongs to a study of blood T cell repertoires in COVID-19. Study details: Specimens from acute and convalescent COVID-19 originated in the United States, Italy and Spain.

The sequence came from a human donor in a cohort sampled during active COVID-19. The chain combines TRBV18 with TRBJ2-1; D possibly corresponds to TRBD1 (5 bases). Sequences were obtained from peripheral blood. As DNA, the CDR3 is TGTGCCAGCTCACCCAACAGGAGTACTTTCAATGAGCAGTTCTTC. Translation gives CASSPNRSTFNEQFF. Filled out from reference TRBV18 and TRBJ2-1, the complete variable domain reads NAGVMQNPRHLVRRRGQEARLRCSPMKGHSHVYWYRQLPEEGLKFMVYLQKENIIDESGMPKERFSAEFPKEGPSILRIQQVVRGDSAAYFCASSPNRSTFNEQFFGPGTRLTVL.